This T cell receptor beta chain came from a study of T cell repertoires in cytomegalovirus infection. TCRdb re-called the reads with MiXCR, one entry per CDR3 protein. The sample has over 200,000 distinct CDR3 sequences, 12% to 15% seen once. General study results and limits: HLA-C-restricted CMV-specific TCR beta clonotypes prevailed in the ex vivo response.

CDR3 length: 14 residues. Germline V gene lookup returns CDR1 SGHDT and CDR2 YYEEEE. V was clipped by 7 bases and J by 2 bases, with 14 bases between them. Only a few counts were recorded for this clonotype. What it recognizes is unknown. This receptor was identified in a human donor in good health (CMV status not recorded). Some clones in this sample may be carry-over from other donors' samples. The chain uses TRBV5-6 and TRBJ2-3; D is undetermined. Sample: PBMCs. CDR3 amino acids: CASSHQPDTDTQYF. The CDR3, as DNA: TGTGCCAGCTCCCATCAACCAGACACAGATACGCAGTATTTT.